This entry concerns a single T cell receptor beta chain. Assay used: immunoSEQ multiplex PCR; TCRdb lists only in-frame clones, some missing. The table shows fewer than 350,000 clones, with roughly 87% occurring only once. This CDR3 contains 12 residues. V dropped 5 bases and J dropped 5 bases, with 6 bases sitting between them. Germline V CDR1 and CDR2: MGHDK, SYGVNS. This entry comes from a study of blood T cell repertoires in COVID-19. This sequence originates from a man aged 18 to 30 with active or convalescent COVID-19. V and J are TRBV25-1 and TRBJ2-2; a weak D match, TRBD1 (6 bases). The sample comprised peripheral blood. The CDR3 DNA is TGTGCCAGCAGTCAGGGGACCGGGGAGCTGTTTTTT. Its translation: CASSQGTGELFF. The full variable domain, rest sourced from reference TRBV25-1 and TRBJ2-2, is EADIYQTPRYLVIGTGKKITLECSQTMGHDKMYWYQQDPGMELHLIHYSYGVNSTEKGDLSSESTVSRIRTEHFPLTLESARPSHTSQYLCASSQGTGELFFGEGSRLTVL.